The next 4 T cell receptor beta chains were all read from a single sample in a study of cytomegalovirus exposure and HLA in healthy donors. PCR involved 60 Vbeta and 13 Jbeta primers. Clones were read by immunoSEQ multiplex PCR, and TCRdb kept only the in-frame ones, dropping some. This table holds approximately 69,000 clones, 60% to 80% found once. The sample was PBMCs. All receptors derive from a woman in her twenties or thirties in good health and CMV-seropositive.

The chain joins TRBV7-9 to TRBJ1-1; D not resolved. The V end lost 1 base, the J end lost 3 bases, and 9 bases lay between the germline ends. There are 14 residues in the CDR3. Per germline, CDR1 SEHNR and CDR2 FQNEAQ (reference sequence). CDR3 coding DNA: TGTGCCAGCAGCTTAGTGACAAGGCACACTGAAGCTTTCTTT. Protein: CASSLVTRHTEAFF.

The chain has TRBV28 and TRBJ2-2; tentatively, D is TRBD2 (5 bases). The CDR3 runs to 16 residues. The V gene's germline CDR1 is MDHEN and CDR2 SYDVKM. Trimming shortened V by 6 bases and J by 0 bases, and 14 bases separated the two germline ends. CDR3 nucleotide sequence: TGTGCCAGCAGACCCTTAGCGCCCGCGAACACCGGGGAGCTGTTTTTT. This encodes CASRPLAPANTGELFF.

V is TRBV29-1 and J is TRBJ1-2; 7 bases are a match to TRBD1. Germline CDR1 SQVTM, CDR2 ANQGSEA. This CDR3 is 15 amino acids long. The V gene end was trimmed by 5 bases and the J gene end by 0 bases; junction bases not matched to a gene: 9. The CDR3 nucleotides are TGCAGCGTTATCCGGGAACAGGGGACTAACTATGGCTACACCTTC. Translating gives CSVIREQGTNYGYTF.

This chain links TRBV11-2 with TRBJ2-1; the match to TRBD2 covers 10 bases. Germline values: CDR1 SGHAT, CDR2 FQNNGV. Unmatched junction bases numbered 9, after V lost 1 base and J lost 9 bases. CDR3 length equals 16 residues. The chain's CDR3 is CASSLVGLAGGGEQFF. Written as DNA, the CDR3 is TGTGCCAGCAGCTTAGTTGGGTTAGCGGGAGGTGGTGAGCAGTTCTTC.